The clone carrying this T cell receptor (beta chain) was counted a few times. Its cognate antigen is unknown. This PCR relied on a set of 60 Vbeta primers and 13 Jbeta primers. The method was immunoSEQ multiplex PCR; TCRdb's version includes in-frame clones alone and lacks a portion of them. The table lists over 200,000 clones, 82% of them singletons. The CDR3 covers 15 residues. Trimming removed 5 bases from V and 8 bases from J, with 16 bases in between. Germline CDR1 ENHRY, CDR2 SYGVKD. This sample is part of a study of cytomegalovirus exposure and HLA in healthy donors. Findings and caveats of the study: The authors later linked a missense DCLRE1C variant to TCR beta V- and J-gene trimming. Productive rates of about 90% or about 30% were seen for most TCR beta V segments in an earlier analysis. Most subjects' HLA-A and HLA-B alleles were reportedly predicted from TCR beta sequences.

The clonotype was recovered from a woman aged 40 to 55 in good health and CMV-seronegative. This chain uses TRBV10-3 with TRBJ1-6; D ambiguous. The sample was PBMCs. The CDR3 loop is CAISPQDFSDSPLHF. Here the CDR3 DNA reads TGTGCCATCAGTCCTCAGGACTTCTCAGATTCACCCCTCCACTTT.